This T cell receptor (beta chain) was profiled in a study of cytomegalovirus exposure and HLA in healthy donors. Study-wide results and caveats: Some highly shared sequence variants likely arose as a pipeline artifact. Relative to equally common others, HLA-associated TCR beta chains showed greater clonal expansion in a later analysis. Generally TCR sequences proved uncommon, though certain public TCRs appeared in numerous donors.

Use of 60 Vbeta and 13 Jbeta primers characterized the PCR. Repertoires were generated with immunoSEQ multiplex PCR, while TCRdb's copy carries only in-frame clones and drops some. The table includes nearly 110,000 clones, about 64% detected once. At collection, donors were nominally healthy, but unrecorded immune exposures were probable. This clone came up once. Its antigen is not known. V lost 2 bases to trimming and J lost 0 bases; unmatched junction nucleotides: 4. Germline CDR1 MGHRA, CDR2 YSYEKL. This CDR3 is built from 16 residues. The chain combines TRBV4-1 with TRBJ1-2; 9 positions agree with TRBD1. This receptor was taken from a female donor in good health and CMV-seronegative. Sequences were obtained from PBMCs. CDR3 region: CASSQQGQGANYGYTF. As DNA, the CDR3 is TGCGCCAGCAGCCAACAGGGACAGGGAGCTAACTATGGCTACACCTTC.